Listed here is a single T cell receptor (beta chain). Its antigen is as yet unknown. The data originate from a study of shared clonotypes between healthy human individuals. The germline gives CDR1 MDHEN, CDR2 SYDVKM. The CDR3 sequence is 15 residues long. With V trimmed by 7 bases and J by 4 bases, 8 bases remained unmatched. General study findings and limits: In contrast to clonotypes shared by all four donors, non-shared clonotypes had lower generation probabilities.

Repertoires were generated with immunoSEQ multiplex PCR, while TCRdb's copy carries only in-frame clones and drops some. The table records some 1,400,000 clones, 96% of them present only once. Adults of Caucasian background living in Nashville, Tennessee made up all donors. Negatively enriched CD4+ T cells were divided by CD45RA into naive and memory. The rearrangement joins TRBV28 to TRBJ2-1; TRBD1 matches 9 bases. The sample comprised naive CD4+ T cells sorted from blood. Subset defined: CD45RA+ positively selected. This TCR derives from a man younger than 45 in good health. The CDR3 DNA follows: TGTGCCAGCACCCCATCCGGGACAGGGTACAATGAGCAGTTCTTC. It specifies CASTPSGTGYNEQFF.